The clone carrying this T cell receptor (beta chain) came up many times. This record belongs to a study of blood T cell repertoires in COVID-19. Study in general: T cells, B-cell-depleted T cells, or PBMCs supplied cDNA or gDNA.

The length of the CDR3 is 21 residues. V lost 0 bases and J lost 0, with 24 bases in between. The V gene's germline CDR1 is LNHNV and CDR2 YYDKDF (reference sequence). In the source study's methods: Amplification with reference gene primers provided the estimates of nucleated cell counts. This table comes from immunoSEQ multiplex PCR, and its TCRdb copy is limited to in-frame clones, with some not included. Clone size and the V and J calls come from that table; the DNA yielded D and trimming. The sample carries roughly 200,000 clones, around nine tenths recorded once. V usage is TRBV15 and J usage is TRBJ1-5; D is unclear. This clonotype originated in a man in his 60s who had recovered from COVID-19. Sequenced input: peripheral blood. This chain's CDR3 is CATSRDLPDRGPFYSNQPQHF. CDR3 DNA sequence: TGTGCCACCAGCAGAGATCTTCCCGATAGAGGGCCATTTTATAGCAATCAGCCCCAGCATTTT. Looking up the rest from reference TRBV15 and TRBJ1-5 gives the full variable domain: DAMVIQNPRYQVTQFGKPVTLSCSQTLNHNVMYWYQQKSSQAPKLLFHYYDKDFNNEADTPDNFQSRRPNTSFCFLDIRSPGLGDTAMYLCATSRDLPDRGPFYSNQPQHFGDGTRLSIL.